This T cell receptor beta chain was observed in a study of response to subunit inactivated influenza vaccine. Study observations and caveats: Each seasonal influenza vaccination recruits few new T cells, the authors suggested.

V was trimmed by 5 bases and J by 0 bases, leaving 14 bases between them. Germline CDR1 and CDR2: SNHLY and FYNNEI. This CDR3 region has 16 residues. TCRdb reanalysed the RT-PCR reads using MiXCR and keeps one entry per CDR3 protein. The sample consists of more than 550,000 distinct CDR3 sequences, 12% of them appearing once. With respect to this clonotype: The antigen is undetermined.

This sample comprised PBMCs from blood, obtained on the day of vaccination. This TCR came from a middle-aged man who received an inactivated influenza vaccine. The rearrangement uses TRBV2 and TRBJ1-5, with a possible D match to TRBD1 (6 bases). CDR3 sequence reads: CASSPGQLYSNQPQHF. The CDR3 DNA follows: TGTGCCAGCAGTCCCGGACAGCTTTATAGCAATCAGCCCCAGCATTTT.